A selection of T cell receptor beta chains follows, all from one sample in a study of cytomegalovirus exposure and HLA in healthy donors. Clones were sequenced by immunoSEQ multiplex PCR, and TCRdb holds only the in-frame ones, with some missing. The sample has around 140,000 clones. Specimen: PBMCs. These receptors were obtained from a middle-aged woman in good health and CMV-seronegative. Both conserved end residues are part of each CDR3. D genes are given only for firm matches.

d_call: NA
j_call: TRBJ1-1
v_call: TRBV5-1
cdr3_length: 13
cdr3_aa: CASTEPGGTEAFF
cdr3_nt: TGCGCCAGCACCGAACCGGGGGGCACTGAAGCTTTCTTT

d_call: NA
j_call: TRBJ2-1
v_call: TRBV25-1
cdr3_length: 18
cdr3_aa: CASSESGSLLRHTNEQFF
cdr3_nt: TGTGCCAGCAGTGAATCGGGGTCCCTTCTGAGGCACACGAATGAGCAGTTCTTC

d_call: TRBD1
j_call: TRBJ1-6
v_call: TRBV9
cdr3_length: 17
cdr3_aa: CASSQDRGSSYNSPLHF
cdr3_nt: TGTGCCAGCAGCCAGGACAGGGGGAGCTCCTATAATTCACCCCTCCACTTT

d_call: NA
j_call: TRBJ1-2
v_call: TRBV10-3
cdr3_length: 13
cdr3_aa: CAISGPGVSGYTF
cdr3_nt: TGTGCCATCAGTGGCCCCGGGGTTAGCGGCTACACCTTC

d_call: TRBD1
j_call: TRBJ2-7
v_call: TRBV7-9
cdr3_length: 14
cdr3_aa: CASSKEGQGDEQYF
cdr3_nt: TGTGCCAGCAGCAAAGAGGGACAGGGGGACGAGCAGTACTTC

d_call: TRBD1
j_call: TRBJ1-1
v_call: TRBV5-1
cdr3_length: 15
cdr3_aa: CASSWGDRANTEAFF
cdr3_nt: TGCGCCAGCAGCTGGGGGGACAGAGCAAACACTGAAGCTTTCTTT

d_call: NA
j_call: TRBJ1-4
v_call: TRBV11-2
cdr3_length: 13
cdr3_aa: CASSLAPNEKLFF
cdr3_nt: TGTGCCAGCAGCTTAGCTCCTAATGAAAAACTGTTTTTT

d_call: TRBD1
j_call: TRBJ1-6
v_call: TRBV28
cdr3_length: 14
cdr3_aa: CASSLGTVDSPLHF
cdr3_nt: TGTGCCAGCAGTTTAGGGACAGTCGATTCACCCCTCCACTTT

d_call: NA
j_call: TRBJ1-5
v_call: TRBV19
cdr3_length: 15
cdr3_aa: CASSINWQGTQPQHF
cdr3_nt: TGTGCCAGTAGTATAAACTGGCAGGGCACTCAGCCCCAGCATTTT

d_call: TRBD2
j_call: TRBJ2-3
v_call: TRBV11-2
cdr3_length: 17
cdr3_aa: CASSLSLLAGVTDTQYF
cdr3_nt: TGTGCCAGCAGCTTAAGTCTCTTAGCGGGGGTGACAGATACGCAGTATTTT

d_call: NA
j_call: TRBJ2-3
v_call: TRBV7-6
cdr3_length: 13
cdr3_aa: CASSSTGTDTQYF
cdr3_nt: TGTGCCAGCAGCTCCACAGGGACAGATACGCAGTATTTT

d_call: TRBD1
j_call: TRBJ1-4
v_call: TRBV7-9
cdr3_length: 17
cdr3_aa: CASSLGVTGDPNEKLFF
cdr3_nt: TGTGCCAGCAGCTTAGGGGTCACAGGGGACCCTAATGAAAAACTGTTTTTT

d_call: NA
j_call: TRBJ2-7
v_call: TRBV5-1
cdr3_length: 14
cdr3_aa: CASSREGTGYEQYF
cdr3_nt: TGCGCCAGCAGCAGAGAAGGTACAGGGTACGAGCAGTACTTC

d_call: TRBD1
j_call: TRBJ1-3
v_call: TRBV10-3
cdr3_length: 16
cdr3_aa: CAISEREGGLGNTIYF
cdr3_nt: TGTGCCATCAGTGAGCGGGAAGGGGGCCTGGGAAACACCATATATTTT

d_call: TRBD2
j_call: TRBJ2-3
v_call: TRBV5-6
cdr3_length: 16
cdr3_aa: CASSLGSGGATRSQYF
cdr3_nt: TGTGCCAGCAGCTTGGGAAGCGGGGGGGCCACCCGATCGCAGTATTTT

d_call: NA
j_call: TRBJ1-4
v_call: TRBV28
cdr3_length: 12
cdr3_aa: CASLPHGGRLFF
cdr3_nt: TGTGCCAGCCTCCCCCACGGGGGAAGATTGTTTTTT

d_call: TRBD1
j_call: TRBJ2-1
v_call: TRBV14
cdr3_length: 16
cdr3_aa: CASSHQRRGNYNEQFF
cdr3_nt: TGTGCCAGCAGCCATCAACGCAGGGGGAACTACAATGAGCAGTTCTTC

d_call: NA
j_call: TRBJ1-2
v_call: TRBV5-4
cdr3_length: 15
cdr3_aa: CASSFDPQGRYGYTF
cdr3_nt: TGTGCCAGCAGCTTCGACCCCCAGGGCCGGTATGGCTACACCTTC

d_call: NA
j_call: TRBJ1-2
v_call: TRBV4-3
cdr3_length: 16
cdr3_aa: CASSQDISGRTPGYTF
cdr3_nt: TGCGCCAGCAGCCAAGACATCTCGGGGAGAACCCCTGGCTACACCTTC

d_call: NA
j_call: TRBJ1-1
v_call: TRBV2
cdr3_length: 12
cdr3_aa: CASGGRGTEAFF
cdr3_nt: TGTGCCAGCGGGGGCCGGGGCACTGAAGCTTTCTTT

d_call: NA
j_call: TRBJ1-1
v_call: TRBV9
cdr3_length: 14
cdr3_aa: CASSVGRVSAEAFF
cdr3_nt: TGTGCCAGCAGCGTAGGCAGGGTAAGCGCTGAAGCTTTCTTT

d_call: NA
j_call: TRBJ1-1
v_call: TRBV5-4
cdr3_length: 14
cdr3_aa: CASSRQRGDTEAFF
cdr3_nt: TGTGCCAGCAGCCGACAGCGGGGCGACACTGAAGCTTTCTTT

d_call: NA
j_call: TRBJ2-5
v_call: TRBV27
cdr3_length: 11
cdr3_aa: CASSFRETQYF
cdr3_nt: TGTGCCAGCAGTTTTCGAGAGACCCAGTACTTC

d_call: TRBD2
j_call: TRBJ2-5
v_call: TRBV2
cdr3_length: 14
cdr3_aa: CASRVAGARETQYF
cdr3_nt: TGTGCCAGCAGGGTAGCGGGGGCTAGGGAGACCCAGTACTTC

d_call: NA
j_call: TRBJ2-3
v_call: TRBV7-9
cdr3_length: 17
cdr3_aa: CASSLGRVGTSTDTQYF
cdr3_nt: TGTGCCAGCAGCTTAGGGCGAGTGGGGACAAGCACAGATACGCAGTATTTT

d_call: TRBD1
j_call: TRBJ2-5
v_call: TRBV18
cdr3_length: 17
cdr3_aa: CASSPPPYRGSQETQYF
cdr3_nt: TGTGCCAGCTCACCACCACCCTACAGGGGGTCCCAAGAGACCCAGTACTTC

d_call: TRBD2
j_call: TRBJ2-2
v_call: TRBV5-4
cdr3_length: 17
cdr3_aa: CASSGGGLAGATGELFF
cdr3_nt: TGTGCCAGCAGCGGGGGGGGGCTAGCGGGGGCCACCGGGGAGCTGTTTTTT

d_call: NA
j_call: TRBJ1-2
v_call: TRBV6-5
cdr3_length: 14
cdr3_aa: CASSYQAGPYGYTF
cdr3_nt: TGTGCCAGCAGTTACCAGGCCGGTCCCTATGGCTACACCTTC

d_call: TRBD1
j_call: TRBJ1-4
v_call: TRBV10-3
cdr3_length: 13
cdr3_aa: CAIGTGAHEKLFF
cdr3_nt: TGTGCCATCGGTACAGGGGCTCATGAAAAACTGTTTTTT

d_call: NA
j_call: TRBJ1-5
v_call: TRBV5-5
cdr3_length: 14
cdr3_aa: CASSLEQLNQPQHF
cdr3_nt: TGTGCCAGCAGCTTGGAACAGCTAAATCAGCCCCAGCATTTT

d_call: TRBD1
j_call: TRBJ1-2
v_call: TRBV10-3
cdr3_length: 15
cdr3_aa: CAISDSTGGNYGYTF
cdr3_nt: TGTGCCATCAGTGACTCGACAGGGGGTAACTATGGCTACACCTTC

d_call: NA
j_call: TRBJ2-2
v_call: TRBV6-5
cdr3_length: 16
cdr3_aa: CASSLDRRSNTGELFF
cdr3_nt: TGTGCCAGCAGTTTGGACAGAAGGTCGAACACCGGGGAGCTGTTTTTT

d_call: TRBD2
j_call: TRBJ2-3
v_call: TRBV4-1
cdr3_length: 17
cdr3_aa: CASSQVPAGEGTDTQYF
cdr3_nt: TGCGCCAGCAGCCAAGTACCAGCGGGGGAGGGTACAGATACGCAGTATTTT

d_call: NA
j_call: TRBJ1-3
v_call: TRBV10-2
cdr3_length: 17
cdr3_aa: CASSEFILGSLGNTIYF
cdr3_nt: TGCGCCAGCAGTGAGTTCATCCTGGGGAGCTTAGGAAACACCATATATTTT

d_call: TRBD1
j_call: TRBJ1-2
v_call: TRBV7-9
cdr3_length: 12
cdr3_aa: CASSSGTDGYTF
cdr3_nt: TGTGCCAGCAGCTCAGGGACAGATGGCTACACCTTC

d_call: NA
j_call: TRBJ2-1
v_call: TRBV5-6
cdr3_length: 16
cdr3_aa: CASSLIKRLQYNEQFF
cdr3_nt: TGTGCCAGCAGCTTGATTAAAAGGTTACAGTACAATGAGCAGTTCTTC

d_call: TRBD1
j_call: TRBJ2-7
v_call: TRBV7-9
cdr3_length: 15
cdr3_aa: CASSLEQGKRYEQYF
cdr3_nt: TGTGCCAGCAGCTTAGAACAGGGGAAAAGATACGAGCAGTACTTC

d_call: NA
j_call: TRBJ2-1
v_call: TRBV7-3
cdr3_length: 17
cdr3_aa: CASSLTPGLRAYNEQFF
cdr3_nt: TGTGCCAGCAGCCTTACCCCGGGACTGCGGGCCTACAATGAGCAGTTCTTC

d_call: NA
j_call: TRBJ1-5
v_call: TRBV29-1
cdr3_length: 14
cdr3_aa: CSVYNYISNQPQHF
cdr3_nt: TGCAGCGTATACAATTATATTAGCAATCAGCCCCAGCATTTT

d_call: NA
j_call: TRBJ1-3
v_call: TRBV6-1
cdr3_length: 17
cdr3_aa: CASSVDLGRGFGNTIYF
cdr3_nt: TGTGCCAGCAGTGTGGATTTAGGAAGGGGCTTTGGAAACACCATATATTTT

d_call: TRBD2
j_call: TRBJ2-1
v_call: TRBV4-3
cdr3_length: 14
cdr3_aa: CASSLLAGNNEQFF
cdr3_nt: TGCGCCAGCAGCCTCCTAGCGGGGAACAATGAGCAGTTCTTC

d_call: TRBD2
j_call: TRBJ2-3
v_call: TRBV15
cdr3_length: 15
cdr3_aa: CATSNGLASTDTQYF
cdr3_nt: TGTGCCACCAGCAATGGACTAGCCTCCACAGATACGCAGTATTTT

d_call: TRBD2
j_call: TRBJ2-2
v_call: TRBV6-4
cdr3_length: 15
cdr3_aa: CASTPSGGVAGELFF
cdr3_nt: TGTGCCAGCACTCCTAGCGGGGGGGTCGCCGGGGAGCTGTTTTTT

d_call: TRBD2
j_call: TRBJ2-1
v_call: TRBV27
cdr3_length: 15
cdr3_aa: CASSLKRGPYNEQFF
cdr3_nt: TGTGCCAGCAGTTTGAAGCGGGGCCCCTACAATGAGCAGTTCTTC

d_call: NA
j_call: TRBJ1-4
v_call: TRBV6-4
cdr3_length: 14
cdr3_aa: CASSDGQGSEKLFF
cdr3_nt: TGTGCCAGCAGTGACGGCCAGGGAAGTGAAAAACTGTTTTTT

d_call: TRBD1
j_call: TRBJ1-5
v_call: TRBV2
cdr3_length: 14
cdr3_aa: CASSADRPNQPQHF
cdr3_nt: TGTGCCAGCAGCGCGGACAGGCCCAATCAGCCCCAGCATTTT

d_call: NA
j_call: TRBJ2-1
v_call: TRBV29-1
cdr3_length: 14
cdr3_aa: CSTPMRQVGNEQFF
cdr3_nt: TGCAGTACGCCCATGAGACAGGTGGGAAATGAGCAGTTCTTC

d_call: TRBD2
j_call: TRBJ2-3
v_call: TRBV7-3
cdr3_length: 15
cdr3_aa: CASSFGGGNTDTQYF
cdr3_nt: TGTGCCAGCAGCTTTGGCGGGGGTAACACAGATACGCAGTATTTT

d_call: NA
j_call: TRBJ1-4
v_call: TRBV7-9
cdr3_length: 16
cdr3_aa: CASSLVTVPPGEKLFF
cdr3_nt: TGTGCCAGCAGCTTAGTGACAGTTCCCCCGGGTGAAAAACTGTTTTTT

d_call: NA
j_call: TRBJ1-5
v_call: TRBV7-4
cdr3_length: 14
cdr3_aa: CASSFRDKDQPQHF
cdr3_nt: TGTGCCAGCAGCTTTAGGGACAAGGATCAGCCCCAGCATTTT

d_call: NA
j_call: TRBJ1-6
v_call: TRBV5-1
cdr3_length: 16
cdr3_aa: CASSPGHYSYNSPLHF
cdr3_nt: TGCGCCAGCAGCCCGGGACACTACTCCTATAATTCACCCCTCCACTTT

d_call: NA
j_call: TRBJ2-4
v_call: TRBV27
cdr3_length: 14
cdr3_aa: CASSTDRAKNIQYF
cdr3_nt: TGTGCCAGCAGCACCGACAGAGCCAAAAACATTCAGTACTTC

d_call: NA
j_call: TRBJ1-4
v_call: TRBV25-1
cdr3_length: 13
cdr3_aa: CASTPYAEEKLFF
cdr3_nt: TGTGCCAGCACTCCGTATGCGGAGGAAAAACTGTTTTTT

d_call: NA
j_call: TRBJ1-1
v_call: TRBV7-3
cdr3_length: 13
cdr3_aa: CASSFAVNTEAFF
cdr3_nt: TGTGCCAGCAGCTTTGCAGTGAACACTGAAGCTTTCTTT

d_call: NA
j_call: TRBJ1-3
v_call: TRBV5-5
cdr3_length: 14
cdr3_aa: CASSPTGPGNTIYF
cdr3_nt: TGTGCCAGCAGTCCAACAGGGCCTGGAAACACCATATATTTT

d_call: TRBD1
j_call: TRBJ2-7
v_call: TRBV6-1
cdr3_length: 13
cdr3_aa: CASRTRTGYEQYF
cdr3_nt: TGTGCCAGCAGAACCCGGACAGGCTACGAGCAGTACTTC